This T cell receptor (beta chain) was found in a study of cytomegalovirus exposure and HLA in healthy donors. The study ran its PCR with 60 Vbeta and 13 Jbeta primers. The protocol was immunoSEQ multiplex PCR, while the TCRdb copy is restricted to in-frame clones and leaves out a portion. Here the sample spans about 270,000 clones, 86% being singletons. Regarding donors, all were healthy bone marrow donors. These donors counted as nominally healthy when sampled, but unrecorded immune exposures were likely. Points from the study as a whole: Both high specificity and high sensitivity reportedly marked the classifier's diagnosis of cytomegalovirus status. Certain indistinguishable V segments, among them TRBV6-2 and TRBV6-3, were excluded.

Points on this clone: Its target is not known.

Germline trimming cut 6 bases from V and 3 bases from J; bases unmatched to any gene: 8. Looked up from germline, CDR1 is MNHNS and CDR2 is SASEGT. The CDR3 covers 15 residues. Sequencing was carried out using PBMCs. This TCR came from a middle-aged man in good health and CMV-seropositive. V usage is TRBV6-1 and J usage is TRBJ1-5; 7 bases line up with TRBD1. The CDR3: CASRADRAPNQPQHF. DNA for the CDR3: TGTGCCAGCAGAGCCGACAGGGCGCCCAATCAGCCCCAGCATTTT.